Sequencing of this T cell receptor beta chain was carried out in a study of cytomegalovirus exposure and HLA in healthy donors. Study background: Of 398 genotyped donors, more than 75% clustered with self-reported Caucasian donors.

Whole-study results and caveats: In a later analysis, across HLA loci, associated TCR counts were highest for DRB1, lowest for HLA-C. From TCR beta sequences, most subjects' HLA-A and HLA-B alleles were reportedly predicted accurately.

The CDR3 is made up of 16 amino acids. The V gene's germline CDR1 is SGHRS and CDR2 YFSETQ. V shed 4 bases and J 5 bases; nucleotides not matched to a gene: 12. Details on this clone: Its antigen is as yet unknown.

PCR involved 60 Vbeta and 13 Jbeta primers. Some clones are missing from TCRdb's copy, which holds only in-frame ones; the method was immunoSEQ multiplex PCR. The table records 95,000 to 150,000 clones, over 70% of them present only once. Specimen: PBMCs. This chain joins TRBV5-1 and TRBJ1-5; the match to TRBD1 covers 7 bases. The clonotype was recovered from a woman aged 18-35 years in good health and CMV-seronegative. CDR3 amino acids: CASSPGPTGIDQPQHF. CDR3 DNA: TGCGCCAGCAGCCCCGGGCCGACAGGGATCGATCAGCCCCAGCATTTT.